Listed below are T cell receptor beta chains from one sample, sequenced in a study of T cell responses to AZD1222 COVID-19 vaccine. Sequencing was performed with immunoSEQ multiplex PCR; in TCRdb, only in-frame clones are kept and a portion is missing. The sample lists some 170,000 clones; less than 90% were seen once. The sample in question was peripheral blood, obtained on day 0 of AZD1222 vaccination. The source is an adult in good health. Each CDR3 is given without its conserved first and last residue.

j_call v_call cdr3_aa
TRBJ2-7 TRBV18 ASSPRTSGSYEQY
TRBJ2-5 TRBV7-3 ASSPKSGGYQETQY
TRBJ1-3 TRBV6-5 ASITSGNTIY
TRBJ2-3 TRBV6-5 ASAGRGTDTQY
TRBJ1-1 TRBV28 ASREGQGAQRFTEAF
TRBJ1-1 TRBV7-9 ASSPEVTGIDTEAF
TRBJ2-7 TRBV10-3 AISESFGQGKPSSEQY
TRBJ1-1 TRBV6-5 ASRSGTSEAF
TRBJ2-1 TRBV18 ASSPRKGTGNEQF
TRBJ2-1 TRBV28 ASSFSLGLYEQF
TRBJ1-1 TRBV19 ASSSQGAGNTEAF
TRBJ2-2 TRBV4-2 ASSQSSDRADLTGELF
TRBJ1-5 TRBV24-1 ATPGREQPQH
TRBJ1-5 TRBV19 ASSIESNSNQPQH
TRBJ1-5 TRBV6-5 AIQGNPNQPQH
TRBJ1-2 TRBV5-1 ASSLAGLGGYGYT
TRBJ2-3 TRBV6-6 ASSPNLLSGGYTDTQY
TRBJ1-1 TRBV4-3 ASSQDPRDGTEAF